Listed below are T cell receptor beta chains from one sample, sequenced in a study of T cell repertoires in cytomegalovirus infection. TCRdb called the reads again in MiXCR, with one record for every CDR3 protein. This sample has some 700,000 distinct CDR3 sequences, with about a third found just once. The sequenced sample consisted of PBMCs. These receptors were taken from a human donor in good health (CMV status not recorded). Some clones in this sample may be carry-over from other donors' samples. CDR3s include the opening cysteine and the closing phenylalanine or tryptophan. A D gene is named only where the DNA matches it firmly. A row's size may be missing; if present it is once, few, many or a size class.

J: TRBJ1-1; size: few; D: TRBD1; V: TRBV11-1; CDR3: CASSPGTGRGYTEAFF; DNA: TGTGCCAGCAGCCCAGGGACAGGGCGAGGATACACTGAAGCTTTCTTT
J: TRBJ2-7; size: NA; D: TRBD1; V: TRBV27; CDR3: CASSPGRQGVYEQYF; DNA: TGTGCCAGCAGTCCAGGGCGGCAGGGGGTCTACGAGCAGTACTTC
J: TRBJ2-7; size: once; D: NA; V: TRBV18; CDR3: CASSLRGAERAALSYEQYF; DNA: TGTGCCAGCTCACTTAGAGGGGCCGAAAGGGCAGCTCTCTCCTACGAGCAGTACTTC
J: TRBJ2-1; size: NA; D: TRBD2; V: TRBV12-3/TRBV12-4; CDR3: CASIRTSGTYNEQFF; DNA: TGTGCCAGCATCCGGACTAGCGGGACATACAATGAGCAGTTCTTC
J: TRBJ1-5; size: NA; D: TRBD1; V: TRBV29-1; CDR3: CSVGQGYNQPQHF; DNA: TGCAGCGTTGGACAGGGGTACAATCAGCCCCAGCATTTT
J: TRBJ2-7; size: NA; D: TRBD1; V: TRBV7-9; CDR3: CASSFGTEKQYF; DNA: TGTGCCAGCAGCTTTGGGACAGAGAAGCAGTACTTC
J: TRBJ1-2; size: many; D: NA; V: TRBV7-2; CDR3: CASSPRDSYGYTF; DNA: TGTGCCAGCAGCCCTCGTGACAGCTATGGCTACACCTTC
J: TRBJ1-1; size: NA; D: TRBD1; V: TRBV7-3; CDR3: CASSYKQGTEAFF; DNA: TGTGCCAGCAGCTACAAACAGGGGACTGAAGCTTTCTTT
J: TRBJ1-5; size: many; D: NA; V: TRBV7-2; CDR3: CASSQGSSNQPQHF; DNA: TGTGCCAGCAGCCAGGGGTCTAGCAATCAGCCCCAGCATTTT
J: TRBJ2-1; size: NA; D: TRBD2; V: TRBV4-1; CDR3: CASSPPGGSSSYNEQFF; DNA: TGCGCCAGCAGCCCCCCGGGGGGGTCTAGCTCCTACAATGAGCAGTTCTTC
J: TRBJ2-1; size: once; D: NA; V: TRBV3-1; CDR3: CASSQGSSGMDEQFF; DNA: TGTGCCAGCAGCCAAGGATCCAGTGGGATGGATGAGCAGTTCTTC
J: TRBJ1-2; size: many; D: NA; V: TRBV7-8; CDR3: CASSLRPGQSYGYTF; DNA: TGTGCCAGCAGCCTAAGGCCAGGGCAGAGCTATGGCTACACCTTC
J: TRBJ1-3; size: few; D: NA; V: TRBV28; CDR3: CASFSYLLHSGNTIYF; DNA: TGTGCCAGCTTCTCTTATCTCCTTCACTCTGGAAACACCATATATTTT
J: TRBJ2-3; size: NA; D: TRBD1; V: TRBV7-8; CDR3: CASIPRGGTTQYF; DNA: TGTGCCAGCATCCCGCGAGGGGGCACTACGCAGTATTTT
J: TRBJ2-3; size: few; D: NA; V: TRBV19; CDR3: CASRGDSESSTDTQYF; DNA: TGTGCCAGTAGGGGGGATAGCGAGTCTAGCACAGATACGCAGTATTTT
J: TRBJ2-3; size: NA; D: NA; V: TRBV7-2; CDR3: CASSFQASSTDTQYF; DNA: TGTGCCAGCAGCTTTCAGGCATCTAGCACAGATACGCAGTATTTT
J: TRBJ2-3; size: few; D: TRBD1; V: TRBV5-5; CDR3: CASSQIIPGQGGIVQPTQYF; DNA: TGTGCCAGCAGCCAAATCATACCGGGACAGGGTGGAATCGTCCAGCCTACGCAGTATTTT
J: TRBJ2-1; size: NA; D: NA; V: TRBV2; CDR3: CASLRGTYRGLNEQFF; DNA: TGTGCCAGCCTAAGGGGGACTTACCGGGGCCTCAATGAGCAGTTCTTC
J: TRBJ1-1; size: few; D: NA; V: TRBV28; CDR3: CASSGPTDTEAFF; DNA: TGTGCCAGCTCGGGCCCCACGGACACTGAAGCTTTCTTT
J: TRBJ2-1; size: NA; D: NA; V: TRBV20-1; CDR3: CSASAEAGGHNEQFF; DNA: TGCAGTGCCTCCGCAGAAGCTGGGGGCCATAATGAGCAGTTCTTC
J: TRBJ2-1; size: NA; D: NA; V: TRBV6-5; CDR3: CASSHPRGGHPYNEQFF; DNA: TGTGCCAGCAGCCACCCGAGGGGTGGGCATCCATACAATGAGCAGTTCTTC
J: TRBJ1-5; size: many; D: TRBD1; V: TRBV12-3/TRBV12-4; CDR3: CASRGQGSNQPQHF; DNA: TGTGCCAGCAGGGGACAGGGGAGCAATCAGCCCCAGCATTTT
J: TRBJ2-4; size: NA; D: NA; V: TRBV20-1; CDR3: CSASAQLAKNIQYF; DNA: TGCAGTGCTAGCGCCCAGCTAGCCAAAAACATTCAGTACTTC
J: TRBJ2-1; size: NA; D: NA; V: TRBV12-3/TRBV12-4; CDR3: CASRATRLNNEQFF; DNA: TGTGCCAGCCGGGCCACCAGGTTAAATAATGAGCAGTTCTTC
J: TRBJ2-7; size: once; D: TRBD2; V: TRBV29-1; CDR3: CSTAGDGTYEQYF; DNA: TGCAGCACAGCGGGGGACGGAACCTACGAGCAGTACTTC
J: TRBJ1-1; size: many; D: NA; V: TRBV6-1; CDR3: CASRVSGAVGTEAFF; DNA: TGTGCCAGCAGGGTAAGCGGGGCTGTGGGCACTGAAGCTTTCTTT
J: TRBJ2-1; size: NA; D: NA; V: TRBV11-2; CDR3: CASSSVAVRVDNEQFF; DNA: TGTGCCAGCAGCTCCGTAGCAGTTCGGGTCGACAATGAGCAGTTCTTC
J: TRBJ2-7; size: NA; D: NA; V: TRBV28; CDR3: CAGSLRDYEQYF; DNA: TGTGCCGGCAGTTTAAGGGATTACGAGCAGTACTTC
J: TRBJ2-1; size: NA; D: NA; V: TRBV7-2; CDR3: CASRPYGTLYNEQFF; DNA: TGTGCCAGCAGACCCTACGGGACACTCTACAATGAGCAGTTCTTC
J: TRBJ1-4; size: NA; D: TRBD1; V: TRBV19; CDR3: CASTRDSVSETLFF; DNA: TGTGCCAGTACCCGGGACAGCGTCTCCGAAACACTGTTTTTT